The 24 T cell receptor beta chains in this list originate from one sample, sequenced in a study of early T cells in non-severe SARS-CoV-2 infection. MiXCR, applied by TCRdb to the 5' RACE reads, yields one record per CDR3 protein. This table has just over 70,000 distinct CDR3 sequences, under 15% appearing once. Sequenced material: whole blood. These receptor sequences come from an adult who was a healthcare worker with PCR-confirmed SARS-CoV-2 infection or an uninfected control (not recorded which).

The table lists this clonotype with many counts. V is TRBV7-2 and J is TRBJ2-5; TRBD2 matches at 11 bases. CDR1 and CDR2 from the germline V gene are SGHTA and FQGNSA. The CDR3 extends over 15 amino acids. V was pared by 3 bases and J by 5 bases, with 5 bases of the junction left unmatched. CDR3 protein: CASSFLAGGSETQYF. The CDR3 DNA is TGTGCCAGCAGCTTTCTAGCGGGAGGAAGCGAGACCCAGTACTTC.

This sequence joins TRBV27 and TRBJ2-5; D may be TRBD2 (6 bases). V lost 10 bases and J 2 bases, leaving 29 bases between the germline ends. This CDR3 has 18 residues. Germline V gene sequence: CDR1 MNHEY, CDR2 SMNVEV (reference sequence). CDR3 nucleotides: TGTGCCACCCAAAAGTTCGGGGTATCAACCGGGGGTCAAGAGACCCAGTACTTC. It yields the protein CATQKFGVSTGGQETQYF.

This clonotype was recorded many times. CDR3 sequence: CASAGEYTGQGTEQYF. CDR3 nucleotides: TGTGCCAGCGCAGGAGAATACACGGGACAGGGTACCGAGCAGTACTTC. The chain carries TRBV2 and TRBJ2-7; 9 bases fit TRBD1. V was clipped by 8 bases and J by 6 bases; unmatched bases: 17. Looked up from germline, CDR1 is SNHLY and CDR2 is FYNNEI. This CDR3 has 16 residues. The whole variable domain, remainder taken from reference TRBV2 and TRBJ2-7, is EPEVTQTPSHQVTQMGQEVILRCVPISNHLYFYWYRQILGQKVEFLVSFYNNEISEKSEIFDDQFSVERPDGSNFTLKIRSTKLEDSAMYFCASAGEYTGQGTEQYFGPGTRLTVT.

There are many counts of this clonotype. This chain uses TRBV28 with TRBJ2-1; 7 nucleotides match TRBD2. CDR3 length equals 12 residues. CDR1 is MDHEN and CDR2 is SYDVKM in the germline V gene. The V gene end was trimmed by 3 bases and the J gene end by 8 bases; junction bases not matched to a gene: 1. CDR3 DNA sequence: TGTGCCAGCAGTTTGGGGGGGGATGAGCAGTTCTTC. The encoded protein is CASSLGGDEQFF.

This clonotype was detected many times. J is TRBJ2-1 and V is TRBV18, with D uncertain. The CDR3 runs 13 residues. Trimming left V 5 bases short and J 9 bases short, with 14 bases between. The germline V gene has CDR1 KGHSH and CDR2 LQKENI. CDR3 bases: TGTGCCAGCTCAATTGACTTGCGTTCTGAGCAGTTCTTC. Protein product: CASSIDLRSEQFF.

The chain is built from TRBV30 and TRBJ2-3; tentative D call: TRBD1 (6 bases). The V gene lost 5 bases and the J gene lost 5 bases, with 14 bases spanning the gap. The CDR3 covers 13 residues. Per the germline V gene, CDR1 is GTSNPN and CDR2 is SVGIG (reference sequence). The CDR3 loop reads CAWAGQGGDTQYF. DNA for the CDR3: TGTGCCTGGGCAGGACAAGGGGGAGATACGCAGTATTTT. The full variable domain, its missing parts supplied by reference TRBV30 and TRBJ2-3, is SQTIHQWPATLVQPVGSPLSLECTVEGTSNPNLYWYRQAAGRGLQLLFYSVGIGQISSEVPQNLSASRPQDRQFILSSKKLLLSDSGFYLCAWAGQGGDTQYFGPGTRLTVL.

This clonotype was recorded many times. The V gene is TRBV5-1, the J gene TRBJ1-1; D is unresolved. V was clipped by 5 bases and J by 1 base, with 6 bases between them. Germline loops: CDR1 SGHRS, CDR2 YFSETQ. CDR3 length: 12 residues. DNA of the CDR3: TGCGCCAGCAGGGTAACGAACACTGAAGCTTTCTTT. Amino acids: CASRVTNTEAFF. Together with reference TRBV5-1 and TRBJ1-1, the CDR3 gives the full variable domain: KAGVTQTPRYLIKTRGQQVTLSCSPISGHRSVSWYQQTPGQGLQFLFEYFSETQRNKGNFPGRFSGRQFSNSRSEMNVSTLELGDSALYLCASRVTNTEAFFGQGTRLTVV.

Only a few counts were recorded for this clonotype. The genes are TRBV11-2 and TRBJ1-1; D is uncertain. From germline, CDR1 is SGHAT and CDR2 FQNNGV. The CDR3 spans 14 residues. Trimming left V 1 base short and J 10 bases short, with 16 bases between. The CDR3 is CASSLGLPPRRAFF. The CDR3 DNA follows: TGTGCCAGCAGCTTAGGCCTGCCTCCACGGAGAGCTTTCTTT.

This clonotype was observed many times. The V call is TRBV29-1, the J call TRBJ1-1, with TRBD1 matching 7 bases. CDR3 size: 13 residues. Looked up from germline, CDR1 is SQVTM and CDR2 is ANQGSEA. V lost 6 bases, J lost 5 bases, and 9 bases stayed unmatched. The CDR3: CSVLTGQLTEAFF. CDR3 bases: TGCAGCGTCCTGACAGGGCAGTTAACTGAAGCTTTCTTT.

CDR3 DNA: TGCGCCAGCAGTGTAGAGGGGGCGAATGAGCAGTTCTTC. This translates into CASSVEGANEQFF. V gene TRBV10-2 combines with J gene TRBJ2-1, with 7 bases matching TRBD1. Germline lookup yields CDR1 WSHSY and CDR2 SAAADI. Trimming cost V 4 bases and J 7 bases; bases outside gene matches: 4. This CDR3 has 13 amino acids.

This clonotype was recorded at least ten times. This chain joins TRBV14 and TRBJ2-5; weak D call: TRBD2 (5 bases). The V end lost 5 bases, the J end lost 0 bases, and 10 bases lay between the germline ends. In germline, CDR1 is SGHDN, CDR2 FVKESK. CDR3 length: 14 residues. The DNA for the CDR3 is TGTGCCAGCAGCGGTAGCGTGTACCAAGAGACCCAGTACTTC. It specifies CASSGSVYQETQYF. Supplemented by reference TRBV14 and TRBJ2-5, the full variable domain reads EAGVTQFPSHSVIEKGQTVTLRCDPISGHDNLYWYRRVMGKEIKFLLHFVKESKQDESGMPNNRFLAERTGGTYSTLKVQPAELEDSGVYFCASSGSVYQETQYFGPGTRLLVL.

The chain employs TRBV20-1 and TRBJ2-7; no clear D gene. Trimming cost V 0 bases and J 3 bases, with 9 bases left between them. Germline V gene data show CDR1 as DFQATT and CDR2 as SNEGSKA (reference sequence). This CDR3 is built from 13 residues. In DNA, the CDR3 is TGCAGTGCTAGAGACACAACGGACTACGAGCAGTACTTC. Protein: CSARDTTDYEQYF.

The sample holds many counts of this clonotype. This CDR3 is CASSQDLEGARDGYTF. The CDR3 DNA reads as TGCGCCAGCAGCCAAGATCTCGAGGGGGCGCGAGATGGCTACACCTTC. The chain links TRBV4-3 to TRBJ1-2; 7 bases align to TRBD1. The CDR3 length is 16 residues. Germline CDR1 reads LGHNA; CDR2 reads YSLEER. Losses at the gene ends were 0 bases for V and 6 bases for J; bases not matched to a gene: 10.

This clonotype appeared many times. This sequence joins TRBV19 and TRBJ2-2; 10 bases are a match to TRBD2. Per germline, CDR1 LNHDA and CDR2 SQIVND (reference sequence). This CDR3 comprises 17 residues. The trim removed 2 bases at V and 2 bases at J, leaving 5 bases unmatched. CDR3 nucleotides: TGTGCCAGTAGTATACTAGCGGGGGAAATCAACACCGGGGAGCTGTTTTTT. Its translation: CASSILAGEINTGELFF.

This clonotype was recorded a few times. V gene TRBV25-1 combines with J gene TRBJ2-7, with D hard to call. The CDR3 runs to 14 residues. Germline V gene data show CDR1 as MGHDK and CDR2 as SYGVNS. V was trimmed by 5 bases and J by 3 bases, leaving 14 bases between them. The CDR3 DNA reads TGTGCCAGCAGTTCGGACGGATTTAACTACGAGCAGTACTTC. Its translation is CASSSDGFNYEQYF.

This clonotype has at least ten counts. V and J are TRBV12-3 or TRBV12-4 and TRBJ2-3; D not certain. V was pared by 7 bases and J by 0 bases, with 14 bases between. This CDR3 is built from 15 residues. CDR3 sequence reads: CASIGEQLSTDTQYF. In DNA, the CDR3 is TGTGCCAGCATTGGAGAACAGCTCAGCACAGATACGCAGTATTTT.

In its sample, this clonotype was seen many times. This chain uses TRBV28 with TRBJ1-5, with a tentative D call TRBD1 (5 bases). In germline, CDR1 is MDHEN, CDR2 SYDVKM. V gave up 3 bases and J gave up 4 bases, with 16 bases separating them. CDR3 length: 16 residues. The CDR3 reads CASSFVGPGGNQPQHF. The DNA for the CDR3 is TGTGCCAGCAGTTTTGTGGGTCCGGGGGGGAATCAGCCCCAGCATTTT.

The table lists this clonotype with many counts. V and J are TRBV5-1 and TRBJ1-1; 7 positions agree with TRBD1. The V gene's germline CDR1 is SGHRS and CDR2 YFSETQ. The length of the CDR3 is 18 residues. V trimming: 5 bases; J trimming: 0 bases; junction bases outside the gene matches: 16. The chain's CDR3 is CASRVEGSFQGVNTEAFF. The CDR3 DNA sequence: TGCGCCAGCAGGGTGGAAGGTTCTTTCCAGGGGGTGAACACTGAAGCTTTCTTT.

This clonotype has at least ten counts. J is TRBJ1-3 and V is TRBV29-1; TRBD1 might be the D (5 bases). The CDR3 is 14 residues long. The V end was cut by 1 base, the J end by 2 bases, with 9 bases between. Germline V lookup: CDR1 SQVTM, CDR2 ANQGSEA. CDR3 in amino acids: CSVEVGQTGNTIYF. The CDR3 nucleotides read TGCAGCGTTGAAGTGGGGCAGACTGGAAACACCATATATTTT.

At least ten counts were recorded for this clonotype. The chain is built from TRBV10-3 and TRBJ2-2; no firm D call. Germline V gene lookup returns CDR1 ENHRY and CDR2 SYGVKD. V was cut by 8 bases and J by 7 bases, with 8 bases left in between. CDR3 length: 11 amino acids. CDR3 nucleotides: TGTGCCATCGGGTCCGGCGGGGAGCTGTTTTTT. Translation: CAIGSGGELFF.

This clonotype was observed many times. This chain connects TRBV6-2 or TRBV6-3 to TRBJ2-7; TRBD1 matches at 9 bases. CDR3 length: 15 residues. CDR1 and CDR2 from the germline V gene are MNHEY and SVGEGT. With V trimmed by 6 bases and J by 3 bases, 9 bases remained unmatched. The CDR3 DNA is TGTGCCAGCAGCACCGGGACAGGGTCCTTCTACGAGCAGTACTTC. It codes for CASSTGTGSFYEQYF.

This clonotype was counted many times. This sequence joins TRBV6-5 and TRBJ2-1; TRBD1 matches 8 bases. The V and J ends lost 5 bases and 0 bases, in that order; junction bases with no gene match: 9. CDR1 and CDR2 from the germline V gene are MNHEY and SVGAGI. The CDR3 length is 17 residues. This CDR3 is CASSDIVDRASYNEQFF. The CDR3 DNA is TGTGCCAGCAGTGACATTGTGGACAGGGCCTCCTACAATGAGCAGTTCTTC.

This clonotype was recorded many times. The chain has TRBV11-2 and TRBJ2-5; 10 nucleotides agree with TRBD2. Germline CDR1 is SGHAT and CDR2 is FQNNGV. V was pared by 6 bases and J by 5 bases, with 3 bases of the junction left unmatched. The CDR3 is 13 amino acids. The CDR3 is CASRRAGGETQYF. DNA for the CDR3: TGTGCCAGCAGGAGAGCGGGAGGGGAGACCCAGTACTTC.

The chain carries TRBV7-2 and TRBJ1-2, with D uncertain. Per germline, CDR1 SGHTA and CDR2 FQGNSA. Trimming took 0 bases from V and 1 from J, leaving 9 bases between them. The CDR3 length is 15 residues. This CDR3 is CASSLATGGNYGYTF. The CDR3, as DNA: TGTGCCAGCAGCTTAGCCACCGGCGGTAACTATGGCTACACCTTC.